This T cell receptor (beta chain) was recovered during a study of CD8+CD57+ T cells in acquired aplastic anemia listed by TCRdb under 2018. General notes on the study: On average, sorted CD4+ and CD8+ cells yielded about 3 ug of extracted DNA, with a range of about 0.19 to 30 ug. An average of around 10 million reads for CD4+ cells and roughly 11 million reads for CD8+ cells was obtained from healthy donor samples. Overall results and qualifications from the work: CD8+ Simpson's diversity did not differ significantly between patients and healthy controls (P=0.060). Around 27 CD8+ CDR3 sequences were shared between patients and controls but appeared highly expressed in patients and within their immunodominant clones.

Notes on this clonotype: Its antigen specificity is not known. Base qualities are not at hand, and no much larger clone is one base apart.

Genomic DNA was used as template for profiling of TCR beta VDJ combinations and CDR3 sequences. An Illumina HiSeq 2000 was used for TCR repertoire sequencing. The original methods were these. Repertoires were assessed using TRBV/TRBJ rearrangement plots, CDR3 size and DJ length profiles, and Simpson's diversity index. The most abundant DNA sequence in the deep sequencing data was taken as the immunodominant clone. CDR3 amino acid sequences were checked for sharing across subjects and were also compared against the VDJdb database and published repertoires. TCRdb reworked the public reads: Q25 trimming with fastp, MiXCR clone assembly, productive beta chains retained. Rows merge per CDR3 protein into single entries with the most common DNA and genes. The V and J calls were not made by the authors but by TCRdb's processing. A total of about 180,000 distinct CDR3 sequences appear in this sample, around half of them only once. In total, the top ten clones hold approximately 2.9% of the sample.

V is shortened by 0 bases, J by 2 bases, and the region joining them spans 11 bases. CDR1 and CDR2 (ENHRY, SYGVKD) derive from the germline V gene. The CDR3 goes from the cysteine to the phenylalanine over 15 residues. The kept DNA is CDR3 alone, 45 bases in frame from the first base. The study deep-sequenced TCR repertoires of sorted CD4+ and CD8+ blood T cells from severe aplastic anemia patients and healthy subjects. Ficoll-Paque density gradient centrifugation was used to isolate peripheral blood mononuclear cells. Before DNA extraction, CD4+ and CD8+ T cells were sorted with FACS or magnetic beads.

The chain is made from TRBV10-3 and TRBJ2-7, and possibly TRBD2, on 6 matching bases. Material for sequencing was sorted CD4+, CD8+, or CD8+CD57+ T cells (not recorded which) from PBMCs. This clonotype originated in a human donor in good health. The CDR3 in this case is CAISESEEGPYEQYF. The nucleotides are TGTGCCATCAGTGAGTCTGAGGAGGGTCCCTACGAGCAGTACTTC.